A few counts support the clone carrying this T cell receptor (beta chain). The target antigen is unknown. The time point here: persistent/refractory GD, antithyroid drugs over 5 years with positive TRAb. The authors made the TCR library using RNA they extracted from PBMCs. An approximately 9-milliliter sample of peripheral blood was drawn into EDTA tubes. The data originate from a study of regulatory T cells in long-lasting Graves disease. General study points: Persistent disease preferred TRBV28, TRBJ1-2 and TRBJ2-5; new disease, TRBV20-1 and TRBJ2-1.

The TCR beta library used iRepertoire HTBI primers with Arm-PCR amplification of CDR3. TCRdb re-called the multiplex PCR reads with MiXCR, one entry per CDR3 protein. Among some 370,000 distinct CDR3 sequences listed, about 23% were seen once. The CDR3 extends over 14 amino acids. V lost 5 bases, J lost 8 bases, and 5 bases stayed unmatched. The germline V gene encodes CDR1 SNHLY and CDR2 FYNNEI. This clonotype originated in a woman aged 35 to 49 with Graves disease. Material: peripheral blood mononuclear cells (PBMCs), obtained when the disease was refractory, from a patient treated with antithyroid drugs. The chain carries TRBV2 and TRBJ2-5; the match to TRBD2 covers 13 bases. The CDR3 region has the DNA TGTGCCAGCAGTTCTGGACTAGCGGGGGACACCCAGTACTTC. This codes for CASSSGLAGDTQYF.